This T cell receptor (beta chain) came from a study of cytomegalovirus exposure and HLA in healthy donors. Across the study: Among 398 genotyped donors, around 77% fell in the Caucasian-associated ancestry cluster.

Primers: 60 Vbeta forward and 13 Jbeta reverse. Assay: immunoSEQ multiplex PCR; the TCRdb copy retains only in-frame clones and omits some. This table has around 150,000 clones, roughly three quarters appearing once. This CDR3 contains 14 residues. Looked up from germline, CDR1 is SGHRS and CDR2 is YFSETQ. V dropped 4 bases and J dropped 0; count of bases not matched to a gene: 4. The study, taken as a whole, reports: TRBV6-2, TRBV6-3 and other indistinguishable V segments were excluded. With high specificity and sensitivity, the classifier reportedly diagnosed cytomegalovirus status. Presence/absence analyses assumed roughly uniform sequencing depth across donors.

As to this clone: The target antigen is unknown.

The source is a human donor in good health. The chain joins TRBV5-1 to TRBJ2-7; 7 bases are a match to TRBD1. The specimen sequenced was PBMCs. This CDR3 is CASSGAGGSYEQYF. CDR3 bases: TGCGCCAGCAGCGGGGCAGGGGGCTCCTACGAGCAGTACTTC.